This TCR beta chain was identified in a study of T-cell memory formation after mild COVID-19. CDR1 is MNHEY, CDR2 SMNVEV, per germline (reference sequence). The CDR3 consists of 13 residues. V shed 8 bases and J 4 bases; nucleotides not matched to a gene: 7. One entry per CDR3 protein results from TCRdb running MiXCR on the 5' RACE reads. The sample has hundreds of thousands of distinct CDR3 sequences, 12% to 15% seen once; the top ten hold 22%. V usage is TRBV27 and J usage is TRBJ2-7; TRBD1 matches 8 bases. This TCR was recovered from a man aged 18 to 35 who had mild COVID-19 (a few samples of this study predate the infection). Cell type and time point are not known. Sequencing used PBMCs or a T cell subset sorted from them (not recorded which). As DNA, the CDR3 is TGTGCCAGCCGAAGGACAGGGTCTTACGAGCAGTACGTC. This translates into CASRRTGSYEQYV.